The TCR beta chain described here comes from a study of regulatory T cells in long-lasting Graves disease. For TCR beta, libraries came from iRepertoire HTBI primers and Arm-PCR of CDR3 regions. Via MiXCR, TCRdb re-called the multiplex PCR reads, giving one row per CDR3 protein. The sample lists more than 300,000 distinct CDR3 sequences, roughly 23% seen once, with less than 30% in the top ten. The time point: persistent/refractory GD, antithyroid drugs over 5 years with positive TRAb. Researchers made the TCR library from RNA that was extracted from PBMCs. The clonotype comes from a woman in her 40s with Graves disease. Sample: peripheral blood mononuclear cells (PBMCs), taken when the disease was refractory, from a patient treated with antithyroid drugs.

CDR3 DNA sequence: TGTGCCAGCAGCTTACAACCTAGCGGGAGGCCCTACGAGCAGTACTTC. Encoded protein: CASSLQPSGRPYEQYF. V and J are TRBV7-9 and TRBJ2-7, with 11 bases that match TRBD2. This CDR3 has 16 amino acids. Germline trimming cut 2 bases from V and 2 bases from J; bases unmatched to any gene: 5. In germline, CDR1 is SEHNR, CDR2 FQNEAQ (reference sequence).